These 23 T cell receptor beta chains came from one sample sequenced in a study of blood T cell repertoires in COVID-19 (TCRdb year 2020). Libraries were prepared through the immunoSEQ multiplex PCR assay. Drawn from immuneACCESS, this table holds only the in-frame rearrangements with V and J called that TCRdb kept. Clones are partly lost; checked studies trace under half to an unresolved V gene and leave the rest unexplained. For this sample there are around 250,000 clones; 70% to 90% appear just once. About 0.7% of the sample comes from the top ten. The source material was peripheral blood. Receptors originate from a human donor in a cohort sampled during active COVID-19.

This clone was seen repeatedly, ten times or more. V and J are TRBV5-1 and TRBJ2-5, with 12 positions matching TRBD2. The CDR3 sequence is 17 residues long. Unmatched junction bases numbered 8, after V lost 0 bases and J lost 5 bases. CDR1 is SGHRS, CDR2 YFSETQ, per germline. CDR3 nucleotides: TGCGCCAGCAGCTTGGGACTAGCGGGAGCACGAAGGGAGACCCAGTACTTC. This encodes CASSLGLAGARRETQYF.

V gene TRBV27 combines with J gene TRBJ1-5; 10 bases fit TRBD1. The CDR3 spans 17 residues. Germline loops: CDR1 MNHEY, CDR2 SMNVEV (reference sequence). Trimming removed 3 bases from V and 7 bases from J; junction bases left unmatched: 12. The CDR3: CASSLVMRDRGGQPQHF. CDR3 DNA: TGTGCCAGCAGTTTGGTGATGCGGGACAGGGGAGGACAGCCCCAGCATTTT.

The V gene is TRBV28, the J gene TRBJ2-3, with D possibly TRBD1 on 5 matching bases. There are 14 residues in the CDR3. V lost 3 bases and J 2 bases, leaving 9 bases between the germline ends. Germline CDR1 is MDHEN and CDR2 is SYDVKM. The CDR3 spells CASSLHRTTDTQYF. The CDR3 bases are TGTGCCAGCAGTTTGCACAGGACCACAGATACGCAGTATTTT.

The rearrangement uses TRBV25-1 and TRBJ2-1; 12 bases are shared with TRBD2. CDR3 size: 14 residues. Trimming removed 8 bases from V and 8 bases from J; junction bases left unmatched: 7. From germline, CDR1 is MGHDK and CDR2 SYGVNS. CDR3 DNA sequence: TGTGCCAGCTGGGCTAGCGGGGGGGCCTATGAGCAGTTCTTC. Protein product: CASWASGGAYEQFF.

The rearrangement uses TRBV28 and TRBJ2-7, with TRBD2 matching 7 bases. The CDR3 runs 14 residues. The V segment lost 5 bases and the J segment 6 bases; nucleotides outside the gene matches: 10. CDR1 MDHEN and CDR2 SYDVKM come from the germline V gene. The CDR3 DNA is TGTGCCAGCAGTCCCCGGGGACTACCTGTCGAGCAGTACTTC. This sequence encodes CASSPRGLPVEQYF.

V usage is TRBV5-1 and J usage is TRBJ2-1; 9 bases line up with TRBD2. Trimming cost V 4 bases and J 4 bases; bases outside gene matches: 15. The germline V gene has CDR1 SGHRS and CDR2 YFSETQ. The CDR3 runs 18 residues. The DNA for the CDR3 is TGCGCCAGCAGCAAAGGAAGGACTCGCGGGGGGGCGTACAATGAGCAGTTCTTC. The encoded protein is CASSKGRTRGGAYNEQFF. Full variable domain (rest looked up from reference TRBV5-1 and TRBJ2-1): KAGVTQTPRYLIKTRGQQVTLSCSPISGHRSVSWYQQTPGQGLQFLFEYFSETQRNKGNFPGRFSGRQFSNSRSEMNVSTLELGDSALYLCASSKGRTRGGAYNEQFFGPGTRLTVL.

This chain joins TRBV6-2 or TRBV6-3 and TRBJ1-1; possibly TRBD1 for D (6 bases). Germline assignment: CDR1 MNHEY and CDR2 SVGEGT. Deletions cut 2 bases from V and 5 bases from J, with 12 bases between. The CDR3 contains 14 residues. Written as DNA, the CDR3 is TGTGCCAGCAGTTACCTATCCAGGGGAACTGAAGCTTTCTTT. Its protein is CASSYLSRGTEAFF.

This clone appeared once. V gene TRBV23-1 combines with J gene TRBJ2-3, with a weak D call TRBD2 (5 bases). TRBV23-1 is noted as an ORF with a role that remains uncertain. The length of the CDR3 is 15 residues. The V gene lost 4 bases and the J gene lost 1 base, with 12 bases spanning the gap. The DNA for the CDR3 is TGCGCCAGCAGTCCATCAATGCGGGGCACAGATACGCAGTATTTT. Translating gives CASSPSMRGTDTQYF.

The genes are TRBV6-5 and TRBJ2-7; D might be TRBD2 (5 bases). The CDR3 extends over 13 amino acids. CDR1 is MNHEY, CDR2 SVGAGI, per germline. V lost 8 bases and J lost 0, with 11 bases in between. Here the CDR3 reads CASALAGSYEQYF. The CDR3 DNA is TGTGCCAGCGCTCTCGCGGGCTCCTACGAGCAGTACTTC.

V and J are TRBV5-4 and TRBJ1-1, with 9 positions matching TRBD1. Germline CDR1 and CDR2: SGHNT and YYREEE (reference sequence). The CDR3 extends over 13 amino acids. With 3 bases clipped from V and 7 bases from J, the junction kept 4 bases outside the gene matches. CDR3 loop: CASSSGQGNEAFF. The DNA of the CDR3 is TGTGCCAGCAGCTCGGGACAGGGCAATGAAGCTTTCTTT. The full variable domain, in which reference TRBV5-4 and TRBJ1-1 provide the parts outside the CDR3, is ETGVTQSPTHLIKTRGQQVTLRCSSQSGHNTVSWYQQALGQGPQFIFQYYREEENGRGNFPPRFSGLQFPNYSSELNVNALELDDSALYLCASSSGQGNEAFFGQGTRLTVV.

This sequence joins TRBV24-1 and TRBJ2-5; the match to TRBD1 covers 7 bases. The trim removed 4 bases at V and 1 base at J, leaving 8 bases unmatched. The CDR3 loop spans 16 amino acids. Germline V CDR1 and CDR2: KGHDR, SFDVKD. The CDR3 bases are TGTGCCACCAGTGACAACCGGGACAGTTCCCAAGAGACCCAGTACTTC. Its translation: CATSDNRDSSQETQYF.

This sequence joins TRBV7-9 and TRBJ2-7, with 7 bases matching TRBD2. Trimming at V came to 2 bases and at J to 3 bases, leaving 4 bases not matched to a gene. The germline gives CDR1 SEHNR, CDR2 FQNEAQ (reference sequence). The CDR3 totals 14 residues. CDR3 amino acids: CASSLQWEGYEQYF. The CDR3 DNA follows: TGTGCCAGCAGCTTACAGTGGGAGGGCTACGAGCAGTACTTC.

This clone came up once. V and J are TRBV4-1 and TRBJ2-7, with D perhaps TRBD2 (5 bases). Trimming left V 1 base short and J 0 bases short, with 10 bases between. Germline values: CDR1 MGHRA, CDR2 YSYEKL. The CDR3 length is 15 residues. DNA of the CDR3: TGCGCCAGCAGCCAAGCCGGACTCCCCTCCTACGAGCAGTACTTC. Protein product: CASSQAGLPSYEQYF.

The gene calls are TRBV19 and TRBJ1-2; 7 bases are shared with TRBD1. The germline CDR1 and CDR2 sequences are LNHDA and SQIVND (reference sequence). The CDR3 length is 16 residues. J gave up 4 bases and V 6 bases, and 14 bases lay outside the gene matches. The CDR3 loop is CASSVKQGMFGYGYTF. Here the CDR3 DNA reads TGTGCCAGTAGCGTAAAACAGGGGATGTTTGGCTATGGCTACACCTTC.

V gene TRBV30 combines with J gene TRBJ2-7; TRBD2 matches 7 bases. The CDR3 loop spans 14 amino acids. Trimming at V came to 1 base and at J to 2 bases, leaving 5 bases not matched to a gene. CDR1 and CDR2 (germline): GTSNPN, SVGIG (reference sequence). CDR3 amino acids: CAWSGPSGPYEQYF. The CDR3 DNA reads TGTGCCTGGAGTGGGCCTAGCGGTCCCTACGAGCAGTACTTC.

V gene TRBV27 combines with J gene TRBJ1-5; 9 bases align to TRBD1. J gave up 7 bases and V 6 bases, and 13 bases lay outside the gene matches. Germline V gives CDR1 MNHEY, CDR2 SMNVEV (reference sequence). The CDR3 is made up of 16 amino acids. CDR3 DNA: TGTGCCAGCAGCTCACACCGGGACAGGGTAGGCCAGCCCCAGCATTTT. This codes for CASSSHRDRVGQPQHF.

This clone was recorded a few times. The chain carries TRBV7-9 and TRBJ1-5; 7 bases align to TRBD1. Trimming at V came to 5 bases and at J to 1 base, leaving 2 bases not matched to a gene. This CDR3 contains 14 residues. Germline V CDR1 and CDR2: SEHNR, FQNEAQ (reference sequence). DNA for the CDR3: TGTGCCAGCAGCCGGACAGGAAGCAATCAGCCCCAGCATTTT. As protein: CASSRTGSNQPQHF.

This chain connects TRBV4-3 to TRBJ1-5; 8 bases are a match to TRBD1. The CDR3 has 15 residues. Losses at the gene ends were 1 base for V and 7 bases for J; bases not matched to a gene: 6. Germline CDR1 reads LGHNA; CDR2 reads YSLEER. CDR3: CASSQGIRGQQPQHF. Here the CDR3 DNA reads TGCGCCAGCAGCCAAGGGATCAGGGGGCAACAGCCCCAGCATTTT.

The chain employs TRBV10-3 and TRBJ1-1; TRBD1 is a possible D gene (5 bases). The CDR3 totals 11 residues. Trimming left V 2 bases short and J 7 bases short, with 5 bases between. Germline V gene lookup returns CDR1 ENHRY and CDR2 SYGVKD. The CDR3 DNA follows: TGTGCCATCAGTGAGAGGGGTGAAGCTTTCTTT. This sequence encodes CAISERGEAFF.

This clone was seen only a few times. The J gene is TRBJ1-5, the V gene TRBV6-2 or TRBV6-3; the D is unclear. Trimming stripped 4 bases from V and 0 bases from J, with 13 bases between. From germline, CDR1 is MNHEY and CDR2 SVGEGT. This CDR3 is 16 amino acids long. CDR3 nucleotides: TGTGCCAGCAGTTCGTCTGGAGACGGTAGCAATCAGCCCCAGCATTTT. Translated: CASSSSGDGSNQPQHF.

V and J are TRBV24-1 and TRBJ2-1; 9 bases are shared with TRBD2. The germline CDR1 and CDR2 sequences are KGHDR and SFDVKD. The CDR3 extends over 16 amino acids. The trim removed 5 bases at V and 6 bases at J, leaving 10 bases unmatched. In DNA, the CDR3 is TGTGCCACCAGTGCTGTAGCGGGGGCCGGGAGCAATGAGCAGTTCTTC. Amino acid sequence: CATSAVAGAGSNEQFF.

The chain is built from TRBV27 and TRBJ2-3; D not resolved. Germline assignment: CDR1 MNHEY and CDR2 SMNVEV (reference sequence). V lost 0 bases to trimming and J lost 12 bases, with 13 bases between them. CDR3 length equals 13 residues. The CDR3 DNA is TGTGCCAGCAGTTTATCGAGAGGTGCTCGCCAGTATTTT. It is translated as CASSLSRGARQYF.

This chain connects TRBV27 to TRBJ2-2; 7 positions match TRBD1. Looked up from germline, CDR1 is MNHEY and CDR2 is SMNVEV (reference sequence). The CDR3 loop spans 16 amino acids. The V gene end was trimmed by 3 bases and the J gene end by 1 base; junction bases not matched to a gene: 5. The CDR3 sequence: CASSFLRTGNTGELFF. CDR3 bases: TGTGCCAGCAGTTTTCTTAGGACAGGGAACACCGGGGAGCTGTTTTTT.